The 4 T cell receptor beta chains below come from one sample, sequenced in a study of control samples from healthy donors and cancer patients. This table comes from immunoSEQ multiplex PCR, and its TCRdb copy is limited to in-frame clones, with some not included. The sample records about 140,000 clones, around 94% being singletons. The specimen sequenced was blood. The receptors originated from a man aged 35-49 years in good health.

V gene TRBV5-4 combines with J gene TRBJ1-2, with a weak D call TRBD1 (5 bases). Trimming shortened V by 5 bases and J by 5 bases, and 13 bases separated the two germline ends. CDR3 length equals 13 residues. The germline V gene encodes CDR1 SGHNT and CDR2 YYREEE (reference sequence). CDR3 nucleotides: TGTGCCAGCAGTTCCGCGGGGGGTTATGGCTACACCTTC. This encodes CASSSAGGYGYTF.

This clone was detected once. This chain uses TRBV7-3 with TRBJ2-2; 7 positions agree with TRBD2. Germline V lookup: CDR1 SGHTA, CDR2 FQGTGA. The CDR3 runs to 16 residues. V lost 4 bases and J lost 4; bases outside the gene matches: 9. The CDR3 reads CASSSTAGWGTGELFF. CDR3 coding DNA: TGTGCCAGCAGCTCAACAGCGGGATGGGGCACCGGGGAGCTGTTTTTT.

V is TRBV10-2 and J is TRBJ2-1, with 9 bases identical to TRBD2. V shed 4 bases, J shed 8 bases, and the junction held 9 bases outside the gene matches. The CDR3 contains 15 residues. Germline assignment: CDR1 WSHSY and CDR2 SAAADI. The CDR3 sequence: CASSGLAEVGYEQFF. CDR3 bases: TGCGCCAGCAGTGGACTAGCGGAGGTGGGCTATGAGCAGTTCTTC.

In DNA form, the CDR3 reads TGCGCCAGCAGCCAAGGACGAGGGGTCCCTGAAGCTTTCTTT. Amino acids: CASSQGRGVPEAFF. The chain joins TRBV4-1 to TRBJ1-1; a possible D gene is TRBD1 (5 bases). The CDR3 runs 14 residues. Germline lookup yields CDR1 MGHRA and CDR2 YSYEKL. The V gene lost 1 base and the J gene lost 6 bases, with 12 bases spanning the gap.